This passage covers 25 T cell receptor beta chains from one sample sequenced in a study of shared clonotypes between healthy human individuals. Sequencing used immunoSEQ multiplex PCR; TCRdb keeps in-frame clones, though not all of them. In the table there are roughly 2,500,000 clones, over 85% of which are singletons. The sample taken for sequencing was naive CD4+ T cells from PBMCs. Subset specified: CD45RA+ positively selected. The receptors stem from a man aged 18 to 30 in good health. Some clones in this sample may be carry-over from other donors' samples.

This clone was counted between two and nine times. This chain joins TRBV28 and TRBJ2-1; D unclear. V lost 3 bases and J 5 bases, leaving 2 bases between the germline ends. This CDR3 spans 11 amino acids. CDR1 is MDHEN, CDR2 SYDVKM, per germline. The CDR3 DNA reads TGTGCCAGCAGTTTTAACAATGAGCAGTTCTTC. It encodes CASSFNNEQFF.

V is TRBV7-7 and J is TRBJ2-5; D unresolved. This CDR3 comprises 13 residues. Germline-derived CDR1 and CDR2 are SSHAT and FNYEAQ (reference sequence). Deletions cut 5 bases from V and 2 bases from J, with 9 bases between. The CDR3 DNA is TGTGCCAGCAGCCCGACATATCAAGAGACCCAGTACTTC. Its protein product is CASSPTYQETQYF.

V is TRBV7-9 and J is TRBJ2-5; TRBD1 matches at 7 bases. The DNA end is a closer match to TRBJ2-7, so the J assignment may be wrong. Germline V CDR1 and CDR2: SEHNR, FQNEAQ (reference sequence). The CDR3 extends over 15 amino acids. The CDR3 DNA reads TGTGCCAGCAGCTTGGGGGACAGAGTAACCTACGAGCAGTACTTC. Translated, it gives CASSLGDRVTYEQYF.

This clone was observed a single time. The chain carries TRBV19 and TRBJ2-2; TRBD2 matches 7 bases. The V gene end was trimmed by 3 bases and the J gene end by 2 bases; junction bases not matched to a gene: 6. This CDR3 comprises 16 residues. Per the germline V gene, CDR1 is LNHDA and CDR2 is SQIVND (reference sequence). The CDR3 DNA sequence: TGTGCCAGTAGTATTCCACGGACTAGTAACACCGGGGAGCTGTTTTTT. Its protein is CASSIPRTSNTGELFF.

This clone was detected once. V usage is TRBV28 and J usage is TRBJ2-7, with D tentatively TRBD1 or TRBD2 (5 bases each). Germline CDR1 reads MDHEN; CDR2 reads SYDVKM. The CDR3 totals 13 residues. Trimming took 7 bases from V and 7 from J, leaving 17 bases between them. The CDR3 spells CASKGPRTREQYF. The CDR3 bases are TGTGCCAGCAAGGGACCGCGGACCAGGGAGCAGTACTTC.

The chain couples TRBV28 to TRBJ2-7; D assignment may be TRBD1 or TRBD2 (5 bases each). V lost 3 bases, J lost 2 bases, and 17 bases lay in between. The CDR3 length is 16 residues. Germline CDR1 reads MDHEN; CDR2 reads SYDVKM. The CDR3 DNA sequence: TGTGCCAGCAGTTTTCCACCGGGACGGAATACCTACGAGCAGTACTTC. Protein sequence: CASSFPPGRNTYEQYF.

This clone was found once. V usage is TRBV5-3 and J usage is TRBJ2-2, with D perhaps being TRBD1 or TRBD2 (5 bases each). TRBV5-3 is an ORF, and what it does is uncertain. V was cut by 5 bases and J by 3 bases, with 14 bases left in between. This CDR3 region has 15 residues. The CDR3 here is CARSLVRGYTGELFF. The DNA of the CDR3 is TGTGCCAGAAGTCTAGTGAGGGGCTACACCGGGGAGCTGTTTTTT.

This chain's CDR3 is CSVVVEESSYEQYF. The CDR3 DNA reads TGCAGCGTTGTAGTTGAGGAGAGCTCCTACGAGCAGTACTTC. The chain is built from TRBV29-1 and TRBJ2-7; D uncertain. This CDR3 comprises 14 residues. V was trimmed by 4 bases and J by 0 bases, leaving 13 bases between them. The germline gives CDR1 SQVTM, CDR2 ANQGSEA.

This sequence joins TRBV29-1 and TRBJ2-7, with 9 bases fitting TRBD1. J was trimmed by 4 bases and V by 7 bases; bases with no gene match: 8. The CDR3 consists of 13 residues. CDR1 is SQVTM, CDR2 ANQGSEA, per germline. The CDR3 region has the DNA TGCAGCGCCAGGGGACAGGGCCTTTACGAGCAGTACTTC. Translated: CSARGQGLYEQYF.

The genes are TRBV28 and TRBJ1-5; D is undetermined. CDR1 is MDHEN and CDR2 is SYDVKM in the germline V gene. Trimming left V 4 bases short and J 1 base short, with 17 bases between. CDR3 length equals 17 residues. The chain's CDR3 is CASSSSTVPGSNQPQHF. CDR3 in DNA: TGTGCCAGCAGTTCCTCGACGGTCCCTGGGAGCAATCAGCCCCAGCATTTT.

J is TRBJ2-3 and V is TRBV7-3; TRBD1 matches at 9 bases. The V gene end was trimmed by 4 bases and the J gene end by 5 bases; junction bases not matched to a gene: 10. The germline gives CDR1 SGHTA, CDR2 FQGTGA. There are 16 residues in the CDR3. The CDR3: CASSSGGQGPVDTQYF. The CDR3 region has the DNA TGTGCCAGCAGCTCCGGGGGACAGGGCCCTGTAGATACGCAGTATTTT.

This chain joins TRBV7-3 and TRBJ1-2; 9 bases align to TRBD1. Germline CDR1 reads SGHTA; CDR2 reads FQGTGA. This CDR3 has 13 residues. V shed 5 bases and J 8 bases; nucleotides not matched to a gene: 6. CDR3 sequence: CASSPGQGLGYTF. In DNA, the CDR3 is TGTGCCAGCAGCCCGGGACAGGGATTAGGCTACACCTTC.

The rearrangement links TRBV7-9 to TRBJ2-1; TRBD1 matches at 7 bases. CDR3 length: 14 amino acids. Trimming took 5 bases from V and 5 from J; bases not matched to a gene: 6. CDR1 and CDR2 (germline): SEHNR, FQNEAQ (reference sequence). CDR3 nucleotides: TGTGCCAGCAGCCTTAATACAGGGGACAATGAGCAGTTCTTC. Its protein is CASSLNTGDNEQFF.

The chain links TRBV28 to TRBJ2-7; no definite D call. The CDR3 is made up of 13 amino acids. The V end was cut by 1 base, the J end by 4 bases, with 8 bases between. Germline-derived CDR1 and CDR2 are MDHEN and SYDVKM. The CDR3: CASSLYQNYEQYF. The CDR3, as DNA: TGTGCCAGCAGTTTATATCAGAATTACGAGCAGTACTTC.

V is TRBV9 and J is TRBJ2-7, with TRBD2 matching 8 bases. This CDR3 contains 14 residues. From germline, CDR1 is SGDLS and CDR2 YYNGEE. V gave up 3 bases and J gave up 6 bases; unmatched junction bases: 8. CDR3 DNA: TGTGCCAGCAGCGGCGGCAGCGCGGGAGGCGAGCAGTACTTC. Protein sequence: CASSGGSAGGEQYF.

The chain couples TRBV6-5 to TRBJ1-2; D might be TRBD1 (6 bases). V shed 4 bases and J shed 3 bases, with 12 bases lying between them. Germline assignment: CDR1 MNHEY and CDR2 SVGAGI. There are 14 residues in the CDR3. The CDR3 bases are TGTGCCAGCAGTTCCTCAGGGGCCTACTATGGCTACACCTTC. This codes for CASSSSGAYYGYTF.

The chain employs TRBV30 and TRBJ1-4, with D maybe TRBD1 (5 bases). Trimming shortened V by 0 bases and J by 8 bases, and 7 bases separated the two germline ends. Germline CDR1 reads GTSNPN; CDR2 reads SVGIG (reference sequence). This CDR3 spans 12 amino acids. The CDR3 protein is CAWSVGAEKLFF. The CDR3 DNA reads TGTGCCTGGAGTGTCGGGGCAGAAAAACTGTTTTTT.

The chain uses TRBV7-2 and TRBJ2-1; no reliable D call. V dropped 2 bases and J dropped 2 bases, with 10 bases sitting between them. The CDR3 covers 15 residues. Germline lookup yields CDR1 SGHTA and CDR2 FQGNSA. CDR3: CASSLSVSTYNEQFF. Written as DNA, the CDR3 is TGTGCCAGCAGCTTATCTGTCTCAACCTACAATGAGCAGTTCTTC.

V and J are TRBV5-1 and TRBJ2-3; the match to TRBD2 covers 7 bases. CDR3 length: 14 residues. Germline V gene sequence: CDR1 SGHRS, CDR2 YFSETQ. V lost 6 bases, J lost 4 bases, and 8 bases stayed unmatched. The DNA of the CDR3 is TGCGCCAGCAAACTAGCGCTGGGGGCAGATACGCAGTATTTT. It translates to CASKLALGADTQYF.

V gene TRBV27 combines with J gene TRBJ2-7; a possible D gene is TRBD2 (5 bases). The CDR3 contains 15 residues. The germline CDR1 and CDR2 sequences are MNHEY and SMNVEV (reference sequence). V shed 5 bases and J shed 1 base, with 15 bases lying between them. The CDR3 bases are TGTGCCAGCAGTCTTCGGATGCCGGGATCCTACGAGCAGTACTTC. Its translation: CASSLRMPGSYEQYF.

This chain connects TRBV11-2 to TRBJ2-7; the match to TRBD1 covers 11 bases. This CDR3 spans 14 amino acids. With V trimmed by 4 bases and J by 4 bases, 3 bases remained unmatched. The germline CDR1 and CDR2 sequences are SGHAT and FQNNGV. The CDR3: CASSSGQGAYEQYF. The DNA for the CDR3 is TGTGCCAGCAGCTCCGGACAGGGGGCGTACGAGCAGTACTTC.

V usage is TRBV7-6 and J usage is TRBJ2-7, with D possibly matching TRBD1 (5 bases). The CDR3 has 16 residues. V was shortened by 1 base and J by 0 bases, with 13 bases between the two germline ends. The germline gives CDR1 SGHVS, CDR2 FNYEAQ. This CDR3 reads CASSLGGGAGSYEQYF. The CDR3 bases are TGTGCCAGCAGCTTAGGGGGTGGGGCCGGCTCCTACGAGCAGTACTTC.

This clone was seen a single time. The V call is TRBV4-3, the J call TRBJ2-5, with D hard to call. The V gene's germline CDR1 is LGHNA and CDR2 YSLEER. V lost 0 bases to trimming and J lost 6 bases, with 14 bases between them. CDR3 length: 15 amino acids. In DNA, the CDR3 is TGCGCCAGCAGCCAAGAGGGCTGGCTTAGCCAGACCCAGTACTTC. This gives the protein CASSQEGWLSQTQYF.

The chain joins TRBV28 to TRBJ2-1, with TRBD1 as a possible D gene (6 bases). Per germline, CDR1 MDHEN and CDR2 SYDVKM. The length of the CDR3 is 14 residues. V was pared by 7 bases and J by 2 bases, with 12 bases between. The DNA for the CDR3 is TGTGCCAGCAAGGGAGCAGGGGCCTACAATGAGCAGTTCTTC. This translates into CASKGAGAYNEQFF. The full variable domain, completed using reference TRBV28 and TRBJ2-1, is DVKVTQSSRYLVKRTGEKVFLECVQDMDHENMFWYRQDPGLGLRLIYFSYDVKMKEKGDIPEGYSVSREKKERFSLILESASTNQTSMYLCASKGAGAYNEQFFGPGTRLTVL.

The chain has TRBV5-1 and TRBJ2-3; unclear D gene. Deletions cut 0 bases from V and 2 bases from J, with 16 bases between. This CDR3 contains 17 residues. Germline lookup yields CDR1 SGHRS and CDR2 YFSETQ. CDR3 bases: TGCGCCAGCAGCTTGGCCGCTGTCAGACCCCTCACAGATACGCAGTATTTT. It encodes CASSLAAVRPLTDTQYF.